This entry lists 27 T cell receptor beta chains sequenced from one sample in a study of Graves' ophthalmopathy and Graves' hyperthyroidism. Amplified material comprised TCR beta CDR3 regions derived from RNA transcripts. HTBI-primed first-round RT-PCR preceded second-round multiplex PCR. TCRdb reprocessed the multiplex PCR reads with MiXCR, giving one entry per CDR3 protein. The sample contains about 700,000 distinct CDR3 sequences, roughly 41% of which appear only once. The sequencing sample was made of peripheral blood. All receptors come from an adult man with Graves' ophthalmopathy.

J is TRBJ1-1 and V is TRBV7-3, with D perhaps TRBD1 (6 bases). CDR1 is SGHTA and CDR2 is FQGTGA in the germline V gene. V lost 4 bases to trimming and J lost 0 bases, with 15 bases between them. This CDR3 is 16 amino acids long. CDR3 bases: TGTGCCAGCAGCTCGACCCAAGGGGGACTGAACACTGAAGCTTTCTTT. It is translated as CASSSTQGGLNTEAFF.

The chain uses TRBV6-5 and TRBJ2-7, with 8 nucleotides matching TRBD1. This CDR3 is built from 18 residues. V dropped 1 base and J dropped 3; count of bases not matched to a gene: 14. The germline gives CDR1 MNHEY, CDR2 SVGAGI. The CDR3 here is CASSYLLERDRSNYEQYF. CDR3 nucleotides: TGTGCCAGCAGTTACTTACTTGAAAGGGACAGGTCCAACTACGAGCAGTACTTC.

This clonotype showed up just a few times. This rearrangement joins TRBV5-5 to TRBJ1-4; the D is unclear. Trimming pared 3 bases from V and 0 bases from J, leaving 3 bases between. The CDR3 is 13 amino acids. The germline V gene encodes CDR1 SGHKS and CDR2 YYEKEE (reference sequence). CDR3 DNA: TGTGCCAGCAGCTCGACAACTAATGAAAAACTGTTTTTT. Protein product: CASSSTTNEKLFF. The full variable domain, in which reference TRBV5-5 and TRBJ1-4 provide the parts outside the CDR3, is DAGVTQSPTHLIKTRGQQVTLRCSPISGHKSVSWYQQVLGQGPQFIFQYYEKEERGRGNFPDRFSARQFPNYSSELNVNALLLGDSALYLCASSSTTNEKLFFGSGTQLSVL.

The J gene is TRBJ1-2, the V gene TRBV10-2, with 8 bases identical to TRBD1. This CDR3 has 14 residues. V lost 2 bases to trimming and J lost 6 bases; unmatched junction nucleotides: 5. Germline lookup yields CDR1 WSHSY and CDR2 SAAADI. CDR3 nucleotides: TGCGCCAGCAGTGAGGGGACAGGTTTAAATGGCTACACCTTC. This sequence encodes CASSEGTGLNGYTF.

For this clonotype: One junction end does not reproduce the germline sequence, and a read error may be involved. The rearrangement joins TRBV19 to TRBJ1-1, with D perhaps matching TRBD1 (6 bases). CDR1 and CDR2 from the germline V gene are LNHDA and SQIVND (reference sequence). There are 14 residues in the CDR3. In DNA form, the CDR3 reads TGTGCCAGTGGTATCCGGACAGAGAACACTGAAGCTTTCTTT. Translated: CASGIRTENTEAFF.

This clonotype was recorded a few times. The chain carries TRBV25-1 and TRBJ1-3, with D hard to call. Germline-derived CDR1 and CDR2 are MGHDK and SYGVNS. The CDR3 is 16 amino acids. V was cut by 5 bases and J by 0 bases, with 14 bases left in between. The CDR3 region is CASSYGRLSSGNTIYF. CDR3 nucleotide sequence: TGTGCCAGCAGTTACGGACGGCTAAGCTCTGGAAACACCATATATTTT.

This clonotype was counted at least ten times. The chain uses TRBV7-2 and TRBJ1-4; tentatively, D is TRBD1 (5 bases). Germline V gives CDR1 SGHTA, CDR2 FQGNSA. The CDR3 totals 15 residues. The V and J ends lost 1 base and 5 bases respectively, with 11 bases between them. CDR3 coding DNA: TGTGCCAGCAGCTTAGACGGGACGTCGAATGAAAAACTGTTTTTT. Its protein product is CASSLDGTSNEKLFF.

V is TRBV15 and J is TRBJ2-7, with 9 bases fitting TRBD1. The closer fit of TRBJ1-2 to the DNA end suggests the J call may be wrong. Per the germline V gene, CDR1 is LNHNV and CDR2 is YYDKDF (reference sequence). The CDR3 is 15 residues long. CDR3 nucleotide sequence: TGTGCCACCAGCAGAGATGGGGACAGGGCAACTGGCTACACCTTC. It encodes CATSRDGDRATGYTF.

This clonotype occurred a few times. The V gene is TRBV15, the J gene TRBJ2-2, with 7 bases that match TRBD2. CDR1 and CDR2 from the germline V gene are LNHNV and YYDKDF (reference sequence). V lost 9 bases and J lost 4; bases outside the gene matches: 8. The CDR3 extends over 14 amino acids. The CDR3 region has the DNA TGTGCCACATCGCGGGGGTCCGTCACCGGGGAGCTGTTTTTT. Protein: CATSRGSVTGELFF.

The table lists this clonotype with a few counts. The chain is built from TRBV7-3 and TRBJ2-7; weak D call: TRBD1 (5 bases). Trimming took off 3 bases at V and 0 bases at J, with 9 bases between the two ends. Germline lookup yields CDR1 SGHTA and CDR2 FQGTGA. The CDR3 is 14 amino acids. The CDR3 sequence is CASSLDTISYEQYF. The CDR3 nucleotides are TGTGCCAGCAGCTTGGACACCATCTCCTACGAGCAGTACTTC.

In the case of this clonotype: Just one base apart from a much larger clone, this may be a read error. This CDR3 is CASSEQGGHEQYF. The CDR3 coding sequence is TGTGCCAGCTCCGAGCAGGGAGGCCACGAGCAGTACTTC. This sequence joins TRBV6-6 and TRBJ2-7, with D perhaps TRBD2 (6 bases). Germline V gene sequence: CDR1 MNHNY, CDR2 SVGAGI (reference sequence). The CDR3 is made up of 13 amino acids. The ends were cut back, 8 bases at V and 5 bases at J, with 16 bases in the middle.

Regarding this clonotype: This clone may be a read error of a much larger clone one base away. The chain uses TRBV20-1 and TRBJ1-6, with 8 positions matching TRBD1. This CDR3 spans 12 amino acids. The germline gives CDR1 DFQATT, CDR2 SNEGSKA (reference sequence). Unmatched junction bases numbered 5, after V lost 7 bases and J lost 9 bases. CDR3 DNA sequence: TGCAGTGGCTACAGGGGGATTTCACCCCTCCACTTT. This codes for CSGYRGISPLHF.

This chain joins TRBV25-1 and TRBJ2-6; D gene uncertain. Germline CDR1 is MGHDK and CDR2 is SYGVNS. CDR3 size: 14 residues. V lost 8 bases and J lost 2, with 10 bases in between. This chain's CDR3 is CASYQIPGANVLTF. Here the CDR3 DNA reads TGTGCCAGCTACCAAATACCTGGGGCCAACGTCCTGACTTTC. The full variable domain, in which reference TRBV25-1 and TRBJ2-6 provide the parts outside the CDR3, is EADIYQTPRYLVIGTGKKITLECSQTMGHDKMYWYQQDPGMELHLIHYSYGVNSTEKGDLSSESTVSRIRTEHFPLTLESARPSHTSQYLCASYQIPGANVLTFGAGSRLTVL.

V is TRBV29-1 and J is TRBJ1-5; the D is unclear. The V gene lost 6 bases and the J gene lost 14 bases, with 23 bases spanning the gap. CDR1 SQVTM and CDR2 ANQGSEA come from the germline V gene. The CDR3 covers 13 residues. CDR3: CSVEPYTNRNEHF. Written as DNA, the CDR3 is TGCAGCGTCGAGCCATACACAAATCGGAATGAGCATTTT. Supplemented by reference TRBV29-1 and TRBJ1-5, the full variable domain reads SAVISQKPSRDICQRGTSLTIQCQVDSQVTMMFWYRQQPGQSLTLIATANQGSEATYESGFVIDKFPISRPNLTFSTLTVSNMSPEDSSIYLCSVEPYTNRNEHFGDGTRLSIL.

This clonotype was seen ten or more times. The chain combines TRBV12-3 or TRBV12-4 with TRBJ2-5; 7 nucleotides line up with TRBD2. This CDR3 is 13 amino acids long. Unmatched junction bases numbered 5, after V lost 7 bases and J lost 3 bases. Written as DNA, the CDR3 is TGTGCCAGCACCCTTACTAGCGAAGAGACCCAGTACTTC. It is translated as CASTLTSEETQYF.

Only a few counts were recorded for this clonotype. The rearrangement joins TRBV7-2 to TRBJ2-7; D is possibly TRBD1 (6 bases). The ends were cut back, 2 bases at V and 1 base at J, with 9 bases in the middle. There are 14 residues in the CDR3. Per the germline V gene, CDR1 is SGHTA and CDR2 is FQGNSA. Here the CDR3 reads CASSLRGKSYEQYF. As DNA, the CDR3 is TGTGCCAGCAGCTTAAGGGGGAAGTCCTACGAGCAGTACTTC.

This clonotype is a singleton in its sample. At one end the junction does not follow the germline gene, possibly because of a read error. The CDR3 nucleotides read TGTGCCAGCAGTAAAAGACAGGGGCTGGATTCACCCCTCCGCTTT. Amino acids: CASSKRQGLDSPLRF. The chain links TRBV25-1 to TRBJ1-6; 8 nucleotides agree with TRBD1. This CDR3 has 15 amino acids. In germline, CDR1 is MGHDK, CDR2 SYGVNS. The whole variable domain, filled in from reference TRBV25-1 and TRBJ1-6, reads EADIYQTPRYLVIGTGKKITLECSQTMGHDKMYWYQQDPGMELHLIHYSYGVNSTEKGDLSSESTVSRIRTEHFPLTLESARPSHTSQYLCASSKRQGLDSPLRFGNGTRLTVT.

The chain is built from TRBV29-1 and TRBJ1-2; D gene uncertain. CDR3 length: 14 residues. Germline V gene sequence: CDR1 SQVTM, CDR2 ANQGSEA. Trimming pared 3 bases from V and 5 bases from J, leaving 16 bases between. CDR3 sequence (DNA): TGCAGCGTTGAGGAGGACGAGGGCTTATATGGCTACACCTTC. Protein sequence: CSVEEDEGLYGYTF.

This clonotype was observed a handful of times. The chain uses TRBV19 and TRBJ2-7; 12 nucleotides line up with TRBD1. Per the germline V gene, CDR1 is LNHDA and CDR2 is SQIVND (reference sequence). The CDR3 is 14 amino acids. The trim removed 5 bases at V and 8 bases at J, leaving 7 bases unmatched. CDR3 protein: CASSASGTGGKQYF. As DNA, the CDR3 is TGTGCCAGTAGTGCTTCCGGGACAGGGGGCAAGCAGTACTTC.

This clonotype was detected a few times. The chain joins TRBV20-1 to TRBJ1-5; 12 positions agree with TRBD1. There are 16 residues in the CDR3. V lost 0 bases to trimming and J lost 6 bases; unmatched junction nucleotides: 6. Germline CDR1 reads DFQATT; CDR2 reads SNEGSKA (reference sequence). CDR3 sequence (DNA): TGCAGTGCTAGAGAGGGGACAGGGGGCTTCGGTCAGCCCCAGCATTTT. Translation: CSAREGTGGFGQPQHF.

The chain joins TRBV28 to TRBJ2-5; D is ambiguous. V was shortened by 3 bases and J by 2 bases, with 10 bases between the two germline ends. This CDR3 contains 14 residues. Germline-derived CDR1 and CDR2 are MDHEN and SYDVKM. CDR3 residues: CASSFRLGQETQYF. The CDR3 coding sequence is TGTGCCAGCAGTTTCCGGCTAGGACAAGAGACCCAGTACTTC.

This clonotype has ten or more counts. CDR3 sequence: CATSDPTAGGSGANVLTF. In DNA form, the CDR3 reads TGTGCCACCAGTGACCCTACGGCAGGGGGTTCTGGGGCCAACGTCCTGACTTTC. The chain has TRBV24-1 and TRBJ2-6; TRBD1 agrees at 7 bases. The V gene's germline CDR1 is KGHDR and CDR2 SFDVKD. J gave up 1 base and V 4 bases, and 9 bases lay outside the gene matches. The CDR3 extends over 18 amino acids.

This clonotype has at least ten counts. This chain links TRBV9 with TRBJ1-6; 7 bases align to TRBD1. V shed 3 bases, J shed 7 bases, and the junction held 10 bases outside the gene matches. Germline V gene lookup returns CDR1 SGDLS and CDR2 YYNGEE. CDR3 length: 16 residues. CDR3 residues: CASSDRTGGINSPLHF. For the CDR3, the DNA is TGTGCCAGCAGCGACCGGACAGGAGGCATAAATTCACCCCTCCACTTT.

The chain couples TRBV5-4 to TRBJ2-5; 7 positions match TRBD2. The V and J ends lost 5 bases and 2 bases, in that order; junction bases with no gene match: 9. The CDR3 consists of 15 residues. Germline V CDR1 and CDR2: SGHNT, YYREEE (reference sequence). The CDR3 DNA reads TGTGCCAGCAGTCCCACTACGGGAGGTCAAGAGACCCAGTACTTC. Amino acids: CASSPTTGGQETQYF.

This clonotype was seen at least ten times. The CDR3, as DNA: TGTGCCAGCAGTCCGGACCGCCAAGTCCTGACTTTC. Amino acids: CASSPDRQVLTF. This sequence joins TRBV11-2 and TRBJ2-6; D gene unclear. V was shortened by 6 bases and J by 13 bases, with 13 bases between the two germline ends. Per the germline V gene, CDR1 is SGHAT and CDR2 is FQNNGV. This CDR3 has 12 amino acids.

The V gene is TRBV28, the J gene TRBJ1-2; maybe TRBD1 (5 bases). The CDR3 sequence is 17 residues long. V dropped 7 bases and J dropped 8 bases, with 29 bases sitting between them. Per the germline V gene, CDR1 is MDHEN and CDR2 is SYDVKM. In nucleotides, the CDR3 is TGTGCCAGCACCATAAATGCTCAGGATCGAAAAAGGGACGGCTACACCTTC. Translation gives CASTINAQDRKRDGYTF.

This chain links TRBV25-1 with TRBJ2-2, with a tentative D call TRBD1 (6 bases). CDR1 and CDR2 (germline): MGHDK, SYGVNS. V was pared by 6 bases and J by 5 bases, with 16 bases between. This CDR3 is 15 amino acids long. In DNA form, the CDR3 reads TGTGCCAGCAGCCAAGCCAGGGGTAGGACCGGGGAGCTGTTTTTT. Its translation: CASSQARGRTGELFF.